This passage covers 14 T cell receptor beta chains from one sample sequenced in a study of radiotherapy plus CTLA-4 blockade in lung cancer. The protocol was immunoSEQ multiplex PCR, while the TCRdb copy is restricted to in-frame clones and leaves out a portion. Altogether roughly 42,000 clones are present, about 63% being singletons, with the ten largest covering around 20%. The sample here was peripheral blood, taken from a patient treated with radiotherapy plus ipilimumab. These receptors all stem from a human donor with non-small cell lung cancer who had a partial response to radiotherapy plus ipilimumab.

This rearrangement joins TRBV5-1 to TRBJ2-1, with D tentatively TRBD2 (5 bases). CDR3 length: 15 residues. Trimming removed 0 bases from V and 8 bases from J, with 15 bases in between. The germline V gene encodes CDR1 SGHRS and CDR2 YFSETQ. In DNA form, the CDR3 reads TGCGCCAGCAGCTTGGCGGCTGAGGGTGAGGATGAGCAGTTCTTC. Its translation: CASSLAAEGEDEQFF. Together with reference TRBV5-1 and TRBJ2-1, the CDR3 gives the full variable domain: KAGVTQTPRYLIKTRGQQVTLSCSPISGHRSVSWYQQTPGQGLQFLFEYFSETQRNKGNFPGRFSGRQFSNSRSEMNVSTLELGDSALYLCASSLAAEGEDEQFFGPGTRLTVL.

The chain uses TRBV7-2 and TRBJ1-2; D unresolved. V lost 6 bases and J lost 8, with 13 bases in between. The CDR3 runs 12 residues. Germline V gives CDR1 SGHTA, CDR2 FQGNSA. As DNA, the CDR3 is TGTGCCAGCAGTAGCTTAGATAGGGGCTACACCTTC. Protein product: CASSSLDRGYTF.

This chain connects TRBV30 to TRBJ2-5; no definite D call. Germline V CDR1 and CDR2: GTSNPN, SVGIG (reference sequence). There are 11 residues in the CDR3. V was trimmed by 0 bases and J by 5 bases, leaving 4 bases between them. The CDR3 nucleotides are TGTGCCTGGAGTGTTGCGGAGACCCAGTACTTC. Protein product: CAWSVAETQYF.

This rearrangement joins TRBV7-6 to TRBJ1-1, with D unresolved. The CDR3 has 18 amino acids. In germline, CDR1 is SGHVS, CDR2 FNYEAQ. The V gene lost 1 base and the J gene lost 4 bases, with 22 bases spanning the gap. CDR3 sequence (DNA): TGTGCCAGCAGCTTAGTTAAGGTACGTTCCCGGGTGGGCACTGAAGCTTTCTTT. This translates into CASSLVKVRSRVGTEAFF.

The CDR3 DNA reads as TGCGCCAGCAGCACCGCCGGGACAGGGGGCGAAGGCTACACCTTC. This translates into CASSTAGTGGEGYTF. J is TRBJ1-2 and V is TRBV5-1; 12 bases line up with TRBD1. Germline V gene lookup returns CDR1 SGHRS and CDR2 YFSETQ. The CDR3 has 15 amino acids. J was trimmed by 8 bases and V by 4 bases; bases with no gene match: 9.

CDR3: CAWQHENQPQHF. Here the CDR3 DNA reads TGTGCCTGGCAACACGAAAATCAGCCCCAGCATTTT. V gene TRBV30 combines with J gene TRBJ1-5; D gene ambiguous. Trimming pared 5 bases from V and 4 bases from J, leaving 9 bases between. The CDR3 is 12 amino acids. CDR1 and CDR2 from the germline V gene are GTSNPN and SVGIG (reference sequence).

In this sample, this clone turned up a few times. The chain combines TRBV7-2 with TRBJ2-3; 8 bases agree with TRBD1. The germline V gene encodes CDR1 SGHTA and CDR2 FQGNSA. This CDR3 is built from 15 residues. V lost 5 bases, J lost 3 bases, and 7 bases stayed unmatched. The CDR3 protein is CASSPTGGRTDTQYF. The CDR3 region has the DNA TGTGCCAGCAGCCCCACAGGGGGTAGGACAGATACGCAGTATTTT.

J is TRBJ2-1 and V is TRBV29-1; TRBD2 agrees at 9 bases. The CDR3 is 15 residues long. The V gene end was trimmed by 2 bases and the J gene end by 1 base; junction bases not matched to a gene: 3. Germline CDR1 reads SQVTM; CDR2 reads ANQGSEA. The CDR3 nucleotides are TGCAGCGTTGAAAGCCTAGCGGGGTCCTACAATGAGCAGTTCTTC. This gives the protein CSVESLAGSYNEQFF.

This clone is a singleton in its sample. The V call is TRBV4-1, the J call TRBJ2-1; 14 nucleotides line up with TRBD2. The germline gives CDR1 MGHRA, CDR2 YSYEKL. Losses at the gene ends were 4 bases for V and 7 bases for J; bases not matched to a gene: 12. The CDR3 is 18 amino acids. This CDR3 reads CASSPSGTSGSVGNEQFF. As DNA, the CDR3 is TGCGCCAGCAGCCCCTCCGGGACTAGCGGGAGCGTCGGGAATGAGCAGTTCTTC.

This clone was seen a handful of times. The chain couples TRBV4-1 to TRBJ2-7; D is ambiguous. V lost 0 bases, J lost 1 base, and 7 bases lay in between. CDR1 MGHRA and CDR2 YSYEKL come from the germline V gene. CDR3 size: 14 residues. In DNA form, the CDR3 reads TGCGCCAGCAGCCAAGATTCCGGTTCCTACGAGCAGTACTTC. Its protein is CASSQDSGSYEQYF.

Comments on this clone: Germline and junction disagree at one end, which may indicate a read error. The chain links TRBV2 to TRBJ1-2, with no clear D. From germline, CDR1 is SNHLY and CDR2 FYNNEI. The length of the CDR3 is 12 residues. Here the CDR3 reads CASRYPGSPRAF. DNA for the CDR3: TGTGCCAGCAGGTACCCCGGGAGCCCTAGGGCCTTC. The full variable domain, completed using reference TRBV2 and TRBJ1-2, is EPEVTQTPSHQVTQMGQEVILRCVPISNHLYFYWYRQILGQKVEFLVSFYNNEISEKSEIFDDQFSVERPDGSNFTLKIRSTKLEDSAMYFCASRYPGSPRAFGSGTRLTVV.

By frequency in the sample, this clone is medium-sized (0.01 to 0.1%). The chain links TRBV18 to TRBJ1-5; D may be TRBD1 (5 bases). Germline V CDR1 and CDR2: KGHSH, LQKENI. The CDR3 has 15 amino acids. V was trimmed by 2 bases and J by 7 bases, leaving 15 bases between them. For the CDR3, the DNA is TGTGCCAGCTCACCATCGGGGGTGTTCGGACAGCCCCAGCATTTT. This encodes CASSPSGVFGQPQHF.

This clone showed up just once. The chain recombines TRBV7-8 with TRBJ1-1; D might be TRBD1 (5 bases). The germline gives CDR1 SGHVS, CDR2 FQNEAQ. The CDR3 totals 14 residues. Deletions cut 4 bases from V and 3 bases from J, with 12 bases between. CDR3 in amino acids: CASSSQGGDTEAFF. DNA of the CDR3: TGTGCCAGCAGCTCGCAGGGAGGGGACACTGAAGCTTTCTTT.

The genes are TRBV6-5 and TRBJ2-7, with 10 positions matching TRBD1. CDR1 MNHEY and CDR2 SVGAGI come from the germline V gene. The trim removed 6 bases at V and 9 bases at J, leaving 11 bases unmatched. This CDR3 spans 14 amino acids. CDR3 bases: TGTGCCAGCAGCCCCGACAGGGGGCGGACGGTGCAGTACTTC. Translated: CASSPDRGRTVQYF.